This T cell receptor (beta chain) is drawn from a study of T cells in women clearing cervical HPV infection. Study summary: Case blood was drawn when the lesion was first found; control blood after infection became undetectable.

The table came from immunoSEQ multiplex PCR; TCRdb's copy has only in-frame clones and leaves some out. The repertoire table contains about 45,000 clones. Trimming pared 4 bases from V and 2 bases from J, leaving 14 bases between. The germline CDR1 and CDR2 sequences are SQVTM and ANQGSEA. This CDR3 region has 14 residues. About this clone: The read halts 3 residues ahead of the CDR3 end, with the missing end drawn from the germline J gene.

V is TRBV29-1 and J is TRBJ1-1; tentative D call: TRBD1 (6 bases). The material sequenced was blood buffy coat. This receptor was identified in a woman between 18 and 70 years old with a cervical HPV16 infection that either progressed to CIN3+ or cleared (not recorded which). The CDR3 is CSVGTGHTNTEAFF. The part of the CDR3 DNA that was read is TGCAGCGTTGGTACGGGACACACAAACACTGAA. Looking up the rest from reference TRBV29-1 and TRBJ1-1 gives the full variable domain: SAVISQKPSRDICQRGTSLTIQCQVDSQVTMMFWYRQQPGQSLTLIATANQGSEATYESGFVIDKFPISRPNLTFSTLTVSNMSPEDSSIYLCSVGTGHTNTEAFFGQGTRLTVV.